This T cell receptor beta chain was retrieved from a study of shared T cell receptors in the human thymus. Trimming removed 5 bases at V and 14 bases at J, with 21 bases between. The V gene's germline CDR1 is SGHDN and CDR2 FVKESK. The CDR3 contains 13 residues. The method was immunoSEQ multiplex PCR; TCRdb's version includes in-frame clones alone and lacks a portion of them. The sample includes approximately 730,000 clones, approximately 83% of them seen just once. The same sample was also used in a study of human thymus T cells. Turning to that study: Donor material was obtained from healthy Finnish infants undergoing corrective surgery for congenital heart defects. During corrective heart surgery, resections were taken, and the thymus tissue came from them. Thymic TCR repertoires of unrelated people reportedly overlapped highly.

The sample taken for sequencing was thymocytes. The rearrangement uses TRBV14 and TRBJ1-2; a weak D match, TRBD1 (5 bases). The receptor was derived from a girl under two years old with a congenital heart defect. The CDR3 here is CASSAGDTMGWTF. The CDR3 region has the DNA TGTGCCAGCAGCGCGGGGGATACCATGGGTTGGACCTTC.